This passage covers 2 T cell receptor beta chains from one sample sequenced in a study of shared T cell receptors in the human thymus. Only in-frame clones appear in the TCRdb table, and some are missing; sequencing was by immunoSEQ multiplex PCR. The table shows 540,000 or so clones, with around three quarters occurring only once. These data were likewise used in another study, on human thymus T cells.

The sample comprised thymocytes. The receptors were sampled from a boy younger than two with a congenital heart defect.

The rearrangement uses TRBV27 and TRBJ1-5; 8 bases line up with TRBD1. Germline-derived CDR1 and CDR2 are MNHEY and SMNVEV (reference sequence). This CDR3 contains 13 residues. J lost 4 bases, V lost 6 bases, and 2 bases had no gene match. The CDR3 DNA is TGTGCCAGCAGAACAGGGGGTAATCAGCCCCAGCATTTT. This translates into CASRTGGNQPQHF.

V and J are TRBV27 and TRBJ2-7, with 8 bases aligning to TRBD1. The CDR3 loop spans 15 amino acids. Germline-derived CDR1 and CDR2 are MNHEY and SMNVEV (reference sequence). The V gene end was trimmed by 6 bases and the J gene end by 2 bases; junction bases not matched to a gene: 9. CDR3 loop: CASSFKPGQAYEQYF. In DNA, the CDR3 is TGTGCCAGCAGCTTTAAACCGGGACAGGCCTACGAGCAGTACTTC.